This TCR beta chain was retrieved from a study of T cell responses to AZD1222 COVID-19 vaccine. Study outcomes and limitations: Nearly half of spike-specific TCRs reportedly go after variant regions that carry no mutations.

With regard to this clone: The target antigen is unknown.

The germline V gene encodes CDR1 LNHNV and CDR2 YYDKDF (reference sequence). Unmatched junction bases numbered 6, after V lost 2 bases and J lost 3 bases. The CDR3 has 16 residues. Sequencing was performed with immunoSEQ multiplex PCR; in TCRdb, only in-frame clones are kept and a portion is missing. The repertoire holds roughly 150,000 clones, with roughly 88% as singletons. The receptor was derived from an adult who received the AZD1222 COVID-19 vaccine. The sequencing here drew on peripheral blood, taken 28 days after the second AZD1222 dose. The chain uses TRBV15 and TRBJ2-7; 11 bases are shared with TRBD2. The CDR3 is CATSRPTGTSGYEQYF. CDR3 sequence (DNA): TGTGCCACCAGCAGACCTACAGGGACTAGCGGCTACGAGCAGTACTTC.